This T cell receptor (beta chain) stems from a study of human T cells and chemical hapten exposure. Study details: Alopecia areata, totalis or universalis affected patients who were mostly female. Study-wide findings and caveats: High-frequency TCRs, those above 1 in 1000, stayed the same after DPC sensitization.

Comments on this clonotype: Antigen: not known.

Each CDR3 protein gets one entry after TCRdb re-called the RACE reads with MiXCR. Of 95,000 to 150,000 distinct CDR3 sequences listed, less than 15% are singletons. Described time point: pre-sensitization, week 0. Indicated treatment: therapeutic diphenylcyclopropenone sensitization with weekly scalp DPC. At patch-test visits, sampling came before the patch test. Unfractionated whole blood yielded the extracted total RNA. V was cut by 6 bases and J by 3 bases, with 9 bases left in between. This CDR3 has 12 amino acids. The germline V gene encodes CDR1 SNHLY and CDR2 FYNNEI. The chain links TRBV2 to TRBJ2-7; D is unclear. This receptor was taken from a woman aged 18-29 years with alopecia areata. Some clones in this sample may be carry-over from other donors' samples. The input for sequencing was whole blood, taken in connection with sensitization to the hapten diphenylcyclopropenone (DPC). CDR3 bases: TGTGCCAGCAGGAAAGTATTCTACGAGCAGTACTTC. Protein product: CASRKVFYEQYF.